What follows is one T cell receptor (beta chain) and its context. This record comes from a study of OX40 agonist ivuxolimab in advanced cancers. This CDR3 is 13 amino acids long. Germline V gene sequence: CDR1 SGHTA, CDR2 FQGNSA. V lost 5 bases and J 4 bases, leaving 10 bases between the germline ends. TCRdb's copy holds only in-frame clones and misses some; the assay was immunoSEQ multiplex PCR. The data show about 68,000 clones, approximately 80% seen once. The source material was CD4+ or CD8+ T cells sorted from blood, sampled in a trial of the OX40 agonist ivuxolimab. V is TRBV7-2 and J is TRBJ2-3; D not resolved. The origin of this receptor is an adult with an advanced solid tumor such as melanoma, head and neck, liver or kidney cancer. The DNA for the CDR3 is TGTGCCAGCAGCCCTCCAACATCAGATACGCAGTATTTT. Translating gives CASSPPTSDTQYF.